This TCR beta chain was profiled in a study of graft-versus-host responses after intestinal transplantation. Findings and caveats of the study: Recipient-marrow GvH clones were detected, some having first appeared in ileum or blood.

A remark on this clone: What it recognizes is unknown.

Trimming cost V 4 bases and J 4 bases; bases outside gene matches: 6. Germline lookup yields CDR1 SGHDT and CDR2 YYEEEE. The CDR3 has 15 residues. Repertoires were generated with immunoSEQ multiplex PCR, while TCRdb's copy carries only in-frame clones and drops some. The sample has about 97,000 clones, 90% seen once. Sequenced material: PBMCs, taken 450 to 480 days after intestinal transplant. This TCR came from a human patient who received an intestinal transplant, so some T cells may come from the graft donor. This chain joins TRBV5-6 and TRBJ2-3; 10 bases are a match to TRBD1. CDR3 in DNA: TGTGCCAGCAGCCTCGGGACAGGGGCCCCAGATACGCAGTATTTT. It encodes CASSLGTGAPDTQYF.